The entry that follows covers one T cell receptor beta chain sequence. Its antigen is undetermined. This entry comes from a study of tumor-infiltrating lymphocytes in localized non-small cell lung cancer. Across the whole study: Each patient gave resected tumor and non-adjacent uninvolved lung tissue. Broader study findings: Compared with uninvolved lung, tumors showed higher T cell infiltration by TCRbeta sequencing.

Some clones are missing from TCRdb's copy, which holds only in-frame ones; the method was immunoSEQ multiplex PCR. The data hold 25,000 or so clones, with approximately 73% observed a single time. Germline assignment: CDR1 SGHDT and CDR2 YYEEEE. The CDR3 runs 17 residues. The trim removed 1 base at V and 7 bases at J, leaving 13 bases unmatched. The source is a human donor with non-small cell lung cancer. The chain joins TRBV5-6 to TRBJ2-2; 7 bases match TRBD1. Sequencing was performed on lung tumor tissue. CDR3 region: CASSLSGTVGAGGELFF. The DNA for the CDR3 is TGTGCCAGCAGCTTGTCCGGGACAGTAGGTGCAGGCGGGGAGCTGTTTTTT. The full variable domain, rest sourced from reference TRBV5-6 and TRBJ2-2, is DAGVTQSPTHLIKTRGQQVTLRCSPKSGHDTVSWYQQALGQGPQFIFQYYEEEERQRGNFPDRFSGHQFPNYSSELNVNALLLGDSALYLCASSLSGTVGAGGELFFGEGSRLTVL.